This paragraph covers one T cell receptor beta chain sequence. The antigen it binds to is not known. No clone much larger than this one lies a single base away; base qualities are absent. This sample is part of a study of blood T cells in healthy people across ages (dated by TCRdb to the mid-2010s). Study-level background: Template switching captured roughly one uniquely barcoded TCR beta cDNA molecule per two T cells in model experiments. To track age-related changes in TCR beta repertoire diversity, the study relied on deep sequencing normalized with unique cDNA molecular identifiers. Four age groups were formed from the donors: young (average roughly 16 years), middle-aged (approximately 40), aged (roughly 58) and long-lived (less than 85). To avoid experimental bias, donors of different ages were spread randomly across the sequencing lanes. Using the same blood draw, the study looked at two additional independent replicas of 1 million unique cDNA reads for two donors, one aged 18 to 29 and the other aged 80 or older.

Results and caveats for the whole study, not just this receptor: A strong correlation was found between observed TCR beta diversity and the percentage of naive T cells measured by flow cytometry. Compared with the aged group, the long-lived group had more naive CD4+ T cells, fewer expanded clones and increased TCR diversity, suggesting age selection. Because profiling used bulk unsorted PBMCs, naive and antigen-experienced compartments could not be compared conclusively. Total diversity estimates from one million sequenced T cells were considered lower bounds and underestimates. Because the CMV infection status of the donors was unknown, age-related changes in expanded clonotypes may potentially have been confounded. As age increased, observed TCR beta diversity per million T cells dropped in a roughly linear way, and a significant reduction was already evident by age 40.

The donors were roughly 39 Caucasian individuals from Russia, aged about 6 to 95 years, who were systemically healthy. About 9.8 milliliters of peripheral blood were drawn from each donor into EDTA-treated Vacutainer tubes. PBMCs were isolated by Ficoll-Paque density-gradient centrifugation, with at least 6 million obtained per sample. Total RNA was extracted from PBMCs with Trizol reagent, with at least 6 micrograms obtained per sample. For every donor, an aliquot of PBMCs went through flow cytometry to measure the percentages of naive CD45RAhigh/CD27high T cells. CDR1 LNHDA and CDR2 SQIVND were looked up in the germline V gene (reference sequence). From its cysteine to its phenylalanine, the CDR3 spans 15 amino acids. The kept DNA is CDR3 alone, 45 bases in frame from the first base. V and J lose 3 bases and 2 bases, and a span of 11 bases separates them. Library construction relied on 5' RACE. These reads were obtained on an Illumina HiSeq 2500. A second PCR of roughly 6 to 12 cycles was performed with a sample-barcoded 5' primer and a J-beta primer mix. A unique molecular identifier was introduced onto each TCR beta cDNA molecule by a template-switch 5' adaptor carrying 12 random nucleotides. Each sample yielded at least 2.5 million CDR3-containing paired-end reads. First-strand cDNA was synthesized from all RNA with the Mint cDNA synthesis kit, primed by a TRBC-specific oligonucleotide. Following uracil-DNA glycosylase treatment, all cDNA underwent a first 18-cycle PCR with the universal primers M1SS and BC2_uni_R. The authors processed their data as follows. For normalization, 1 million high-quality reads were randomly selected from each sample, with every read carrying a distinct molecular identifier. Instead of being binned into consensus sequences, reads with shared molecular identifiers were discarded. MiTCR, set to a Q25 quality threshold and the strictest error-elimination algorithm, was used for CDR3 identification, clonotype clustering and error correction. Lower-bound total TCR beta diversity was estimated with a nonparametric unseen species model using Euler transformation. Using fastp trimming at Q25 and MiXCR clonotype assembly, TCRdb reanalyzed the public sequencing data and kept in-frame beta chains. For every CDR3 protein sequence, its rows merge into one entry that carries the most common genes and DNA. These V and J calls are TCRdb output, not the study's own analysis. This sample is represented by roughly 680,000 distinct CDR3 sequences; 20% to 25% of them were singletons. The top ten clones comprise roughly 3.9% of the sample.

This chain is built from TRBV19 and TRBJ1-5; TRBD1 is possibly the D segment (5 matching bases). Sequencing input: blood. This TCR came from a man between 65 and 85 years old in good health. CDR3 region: CASSIFRVGNQPQHF. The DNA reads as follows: TGTGCCAGTAGTATTTTCAGGGTCGGCAATCAGCCCCAGCATTTT.